This T cell receptor (beta chain) was sequenced during a study of cytomegalovirus exposure and HLA in healthy donors. Study-level background: A prior study identified 120 million or so unique TCR beta sequences from roughly 170 million T cells. Study findings and constraints: The study carried out a later analysis of TCR beta sequences. It associated 15,000 to 20,000 of them with specific HLA alleles at a false discovery rate of 0.05.

The PCR used 60 Vbeta and 13 Jbeta primers. Sequenced by immunoSEQ multiplex PCR; TCRdb stores in-frame clones only, minus some. This sample has about 65,000 clones, with 60% to 65% found just once. For this clone: Its antigen is as yet unknown.

V was clipped by 0 bases and J by 8 bases; unmatched bases: 1. Germline assignment: CDR1 SGDLS and CDR2 YYNGEE. The CDR3 totals 13 residues. The receptor comes from a man younger than 40 in good health and CMV-seronegative. The V and J genes are TRBV9 and TRBJ2-1; TRBD2 agrees at 8 bases. The specimen was PBMCs. Written as DNA, the CDR3 is TGTGCCAGCAGCGTAGAACTAGCGGATGAGCAGTTCTTC. Amino acids: CASSVELADEQFF.